The 18 T cell receptor beta chains in this list originate from one sample, sequenced in a study of CD8 T cells in Susac syndrome. Reverse transcription used about 0.5 to 1 ug RNA and random hexamers. TCRdb redid the calling of the immunoSEQ multiplex PCR reads with MiXCR, one entry per CDR3 protein. The repertoire holds a few hundred thousand distinct CDR3 sequences, with roughly nine tenths as singletons. The sequenced sample was CD4+ T cells from PBMCs. Every receptor here comes from a human donor with multiple sclerosis.

The chain couples TRBV27 to TRBJ2-7; D is uncertain. Trimming shortened V by 2 bases and J by 3 bases, and 11 bases separated the two germline ends. The CDR3 consists of 14 residues. CDR1 MNHEY and CDR2 SMNVEV come from the germline V gene (reference sequence). The DNA for the CDR3 is TGTGCCAGCAGTTTAAACGGACGAAACTACGAGCAGTACTTC. This sequence encodes CASSLNGRNYEQYF.

The rearrangement links TRBV7-2 to TRBJ2-1, with D maybe TRBD1 (5 bases). Trimming removed 2 bases from V and 4 bases from J, with 9 bases in between. The CDR3 runs 14 residues. Germline CDR1 SGHTA, CDR2 FQGNSA. The CDR3 nucleotides are TGTGCCAGCAGCTTAACAGGCCAATACAATGAGCAGTTCTTC. It encodes CASSLTGQYNEQFF. Variable domain in full (rest from reference TRBV7-2 and TRBJ2-1): GAGVSQSPSNKVTEKGKDVELRCDPISGHTALYWYRQSLGQGLEFLIYFQGNSAPDKSGLPSDRFSAERTGGSVSTLTIQRTQQEDSAVYLCASSLTGQYNEQFFGPGTRLTVL.

The chain employs TRBV5-8 and TRBJ2-7; D unresolved. The CDR3 sequence is 14 residues long. V lost 1 base and J 0 bases, leaving 8 bases between the germline ends. CDR1 is SGHTS, CDR2 YDEGEE, per germline. This CDR3 is CASSLRPNSYEQYF. The CDR3, as DNA: TGTGCCAGCAGCTTGAGGCCGAACTCCTACGAGCAGTACTTC. The complete variable domain, with remaining parts taken from reference TRBV5-8 and TRBJ2-7, reads EAGVTQSPTHLIKTRGQQATLRCSPISGHTSVYWYQQALGLGLQFLLWYDEGEERNRGNFPPRFSGRQFPNYSSELNVNALELEDSALYLCASSLRPNSYEQYFGPGTRLTVT.

The count of this clonotype is one. This rearrangement joins TRBV19 to TRBJ1-1, with D perhaps matching TRBD1 (6 bases). Deletions cut 7 bases from V and 10 bases from J, with 16 bases between. The CDR3 loop spans 12 amino acids. Germline V gives CDR1 LNHDA, CDR2 SQIVND (reference sequence). CDR3 region: CASISWDMGAFF. The CDR3 nucleotides read TGTGCCAGTATTTCTTGGGACATGGGAGCTTTCTTT.

This sequence joins TRBV30 and TRBJ1-2, with a tentative D call TRBD1 (6 bases). Between the trimmed V and J ends, which lost 4 bases and 4 bases, there was a span of 16 bases. CDR3 length: 14 amino acids. Germline CDR1 and CDR2: GTSNPN and SVGIG (reference sequence). The CDR3 is CAWTGLTGSYGYTF. CDR3 nucleotides: TGTGCCTGGACAGGTCTCACAGGGAGCTATGGCTACACCTTC.

The chain has TRBV12-5 and TRBJ2-6; D not resolved. Trimming removed 5 bases at V and 8 bases at J, with 13 bases between. This CDR3 spans 14 amino acids. Germline loops: CDR1 LGHNT, CDR2 FRNRAP. CDR3 in DNA: TGTGCTAGTGGTCCCGACCCCGACCCCAACGTCCTGACTTTC. Its translation is CASGPDPDPNVLTF. Full variable domain (missing parts from reference TRBV12-5 and TRBJ2-6): DARVTQTPRHKVTEMGQEVTMRCQPILGHNTVFWYRQTMMQGLELLAYFRNRAPLDDSGMPKDRFSAEMPDATLATLKIQPSEPRDSAVYFCASGPDPDPNVLTFGAGSRLTVL.

The rearrangement links TRBV5-1 to TRBJ1-3, with 7 bases matching TRBD1. In germline, CDR1 is SGHRS, CDR2 YFSETQ. The ends lost 0 bases at V and 13 bases at J; junction bases unmatched: 7. The CDR3 runs to 13 residues. The CDR3 reads CASSLGDGDRIYF. The CDR3 bases are TGCGCCAGCAGCTTGGGCGACGGGGACAGAATATATTTT.

This sequence joins TRBV20-1 and TRBJ1-2; D is undetermined. V was cut by 3 bases and J by 6 bases, with 5 bases left in between. This CDR3 contains 10 residues. Germline CDR1 and CDR2: DFQATT and SNEGSKA (reference sequence). In nucleotides, the CDR3 is TGCAGTGCTAGGGTCGATGGCTACACCTTC. This encodes CSARVDGYTF.

The V call is TRBV19, the J call TRBJ1-1; 7 bases are a match to TRBD1. Germline loops: CDR1 LNHDA, CDR2 SQIVND (reference sequence). After removal of 7 bases from V and 1 base from J, the junction contained 9 bases not matched to a gene. The CDR3 covers 15 residues. CDR3 sequence (DNA): TGTGCCAGTACCGTTTGGGACAGTCCGAACACTGAAGCTTTCTTT. Translating gives CASTVWDSPNTEAFF.

This chain uses TRBV6-5 with TRBJ2-4, with D hard to call. The germline V and J ends were trimmed by 5 bases and 7 bases, with 18 bases remaining between them. Germline V gene lookup returns CDR1 MNHEY and CDR2 SVGAGI. The CDR3 loop spans 15 amino acids. CDR3 in amino acids: CASSPDRFGGNIQYF. In DNA form, the CDR3 reads TGTGCCAGCAGTCCAGACCGATTTGGTGGGAACATTCAGTACTTC.

This rearrangement joins TRBV5-1 to TRBJ1-1; D perhaps matches TRBD1 (6 bases). Trimming cost V 4 bases and J 11 bases, with 24 bases left between them. The CDR3 totals 15 residues. Germline V gives CDR1 SGHRS, CDR2 YFSETQ. The CDR3 region is CASSLGGHFAGAAFF. The CDR3 nucleotides read TGCGCCAGCAGCCTGGGGGGACACTTCGCGGGGGCGGCTTTCTTT.

The J gene is TRBJ2-5, the V gene TRBV6-5; TRBD2 matches at 10 bases. The CDR3 consists of 16 residues. The V gene's germline CDR1 is MNHEY and CDR2 SVGAGI. V shed 2 bases, J shed 1 base, and the junction held 4 bases outside the gene matches. The CDR3 loop reads CASSYTTSGRQETQYF. DNA for the CDR3: TGTGCCAGCAGTTACACGACTAGCGGGCGCCAAGAGACCCAGTACTTC.

Notes on this clonotype: The junction differs from germline at one of its ends, possibly a read error. The chain carries TRBV25-1 and TRBJ2-6; 8 bases match TRBD2. The CDR3 is 18 amino acids. Looked up from germline, CDR1 is MGHDK and CDR2 is SYGVNS. CDR3 sequence (DNA): TGTGCCGGCAGTGCCCTAGCGGGCCGATACTCTGGGGCCAACGTCCTGACTTTC. It codes for CAGSALAGRYSGANVLTF.

The CDR3 DNA sequence: TGTGCCAGCAGTAAACTGGGGGGCGGCGCGAACACCGGGGAGCTGTTTTTT. Translation gives CASSKLGGGANTGELFF. The rearrangement links TRBV6-2 or TRBV6-3 to TRBJ2-2, with D tentatively TRBD1 or TRBD2 (6 bases each). Trimming removed 5 bases from V and 0 bases from J, with 16 bases in between. CDR1 and CDR2 from the germline V gene are MNHEY and SVGEGT. The CDR3 has 17 amino acids.

The V call is TRBV10-2, the J call TRBJ1-1; D is possibly TRBD1 (6 bases). Germline CDR1 reads WSHSY; CDR2 reads SAAADI. Between the trimmed V and J ends, which lost 2 bases and 4 bases, there was a span of 11 bases. The CDR3 is made up of 14 amino acids. Here the CDR3 reads CASSEGGGITEAFF. CDR3 sequence (DNA): TGCGCCAGCAGTGAGGGGGGCGGGATCACTGAAGCTTTCTTT.

The rearrangement joins TRBV18 to TRBJ2-1, with D tentatively TRBD2 (5 bases). The CDR3 covers 15 residues. V lost 1 base to trimming and J lost 5 bases, with 12 bases between them. Germline CDR1 is KGHSH and CDR2 is LQKENI. The CDR3 nucleotides are TGTGCCAGCTCACCACGGATAGCGCAGAACAATGAGCAGTTCTTC. Translation gives CASSPRIAQNNEQFF.

The chain links TRBV24-1 to TRBJ2-6; D is unclear. The CDR3 has 12 amino acids. CDR1 is KGHDR, CDR2 SFDVKD, per germline. Trimming took off 6 bases at V and 1 base at J, with 0 bases between the two ends. The CDR3 DNA follows: TGTGCCACCAGTTCTGGGGCCAACGTCCTGACTTTC. Protein product: CATSSGANVLTF.

A single count supports this clonotype. This sequence joins TRBV5-1 and TRBJ2-1, with D unresolved. Trimming pared 2 bases from V and 5 bases from J, leaving 8 bases between. CDR3 size: 13 residues. Germline lookup yields CDR1 SGHRS and CDR2 YFSETQ. This CDR3 reads CASSFQADNEQFF. The CDR3 nucleotides are TGCGCCAGCAGCTTCCAGGCTGACAATGAGCAGTTCTTC.